These T cell receptor beta chains were read from a single sample in a study of blood T cell repertoires in COVID-19. Some clones are missing from TCRdb's copy, which holds only in-frame ones; the method was immunoSEQ multiplex PCR. Altogether 360,000 or so clones are present, about four fifths being singletons, with the ten largest covering over 4.5%. The specimen sequenced was PBMCs or T cells enriched from blood (not recorded which). Receptor source: a woman between 50 and 59 years old who had recovered from COVID-19. Both conserved end residues are part of each CDR3. D genes are given only for firm matches. Where a row states a size, it is once, few, many or the class of an expanded clone; other rows omit it.

j_gene	d_gene	abundance	v_gene	CDR3aa	CDR3nt
TRBJ1-2	TRBD1	once	TRBV7-7	CASSLAATGGYGYTF	TGTGCCAGCAGCTTAGCGGCGACAGGGGGGTATGGCTACACCTTC
TRBJ1-1	.	.	TRBV27	CASSPGAGANTEAFF	TGTGCCAGCAGTCCAGGAGCGGGGGCGAACACTGAAGCTTTCTTT
TRBJ2-5	.	.	TRBV7-2	CASSLALSAGETQYF	TGTGCCAGCAGCTTAGCTCTATCCGCAGGGGAGACCCAGTACTTC
TRBJ1-1	.	.	TRBV12-3/TRBV12-4	CASSPSDTTEAFF	TGTGCCAGCAGTCCCTCCGACACGACTGAAGCTTTCTTT
TRBJ1-1	.	.	TRBV3-1/TRBV3-2	CASSPIQGYTEAFF	TGTGCCAGCAGCCCAATCCAGGGTTATACTGAAGCTTTCTTT
TRBJ1-6	.	few	TRBV25-1	CASSAPDSGGLEVSPLHF	TGTGCCAGCAGTGCCCCGGACAGTGGGGGTCTGGAGGTTTCACCCCTCCACTTT
TRBJ2-3	TRBD2	.	TRBV5-1	CASRTGLAESDTQYF	TGCGCCAGCAGAACGGGACTAGCGGAATCCGATACGCAGTATTTT
TRBJ1-1	.	.	TRBV12-3/TRBV12-4	CATTKFRGTEAFF	TGTGCCACCACTAAATTCCGGGGCACTGAAGCTTTCTTT
TRBJ2-1	.	.	TRBV2	CASFAGVNNEQFF	TGTGCCAGCTTCGCAGGGGTAAACAATGAGCAGTTCTTC
TRBJ2-7	TRBD2	once	TRBV6-1	CASSDWPSGAYEQYF	TGTGCCAGCAGTGATTGGCCTAGCGGAGCCTACGAGCAGTACTTC
TRBJ2-2	.	.	TRBV5-6	CASSLTGTRELFF	TGTGCCAGCAGCTTGACAGGTACCCGGGAGCTGTTTTTT
TRBJ1-3	.	.	TRBV9	CASSPQTPQGQWIGNTIYF	TGTGCCAGCAGCCCCCAAACTCCACAGGGTCAATGGATCGGAAACACCATATATTTT
TRBJ2-3	.	once	TRBV19	CASNSLGSSTDTQYF	TGTGCCAGTAATTCGCTCGGGAGCAGCACAGATACGCAGTATTTT
TRBJ2-7	TRBD1	.	TRBV6-5	CASTPGQGRYEQYF	TGTGCCAGCACCCCGGGACAGGGAAGGTACGAGCAGTACTTC
TRBJ1-1	.	.	TRBV18	CASSPREEGTEAFF	TGTGCCAGCTCACCGAGGGAGGAGGGGACTGAAGCTTTCTTT
TRBJ1-2	TRBD1	.	TRBV7-2	CASSLGQGAHYGYTF	TGTGCCAGCAGCCTGGGACAGGGGGCACACTATGGCTACACCTTC
TRBJ1-3	.	.	TRBV7-2	CASSLVALDSSGNTIYF	TGTGCCAGCAGCTTAGTGGCCCTGGACAGCTCTGGAAACACCATATATTTT
TRBJ1-1	.	.	TRBV29-1	CSVEDFYGVKQTNTEAFF	TGCAGCGTTGAAGATTTTTATGGAGTCAAGCAGACGAACACTGAAGCTTTCTTT
TRBJ2-5	.	.	TRBV14	CASSQNRETQYF	TGTGCCAGCAGCCAAAACAGGGAGACCCAGTACTTC
TRBJ2-1	TRBD2	.	TRBV30	CAWSVALLAGDNEQFF	TGTGCCTGGAGTGTAGCCCTACTAGCGGGGGACAATGAGCAGTTCTTC
TRBJ1-1	.	.	TRBV30	CAWRGATTGNTEAFF	TGTGCCTGGAGAGGGGCTACGACAGGAAACACTGAAGCTTTCTTT
TRBJ2-3	.	.	TRBV27	CASSLFRFGTDTQYF	TGTGCCAGCAGTTTATTCCGTTTCGGCACAGATACGCAGTATTTT
TRBJ2-3	TRBD1	once	TRBV6-5	CASSTGGRETDTQYF	TGTGCCAGCAGCACAGGGGGCAGGGAGACAGATACGCAGTATTTT
TRBJ1-2	TRBD1	.	TRBV5-6	CASSSGTGGMQATF	TGTGCCAGCAGCTCCGGGACAGGGGGGATGCAGGCCACCTTC
TRBJ1-6	TRBD1	.	TRBV9	CASSSSGQATMYGSPLHF	TGTGCCAGCAGCTCCTCGGGACAGGCGACAATGTATGGTTCACCCCTCCACTTT
TRBJ1-3	.	.	TRBV30	CAWTAYSGNTIYF	TGTGCCTGGACAGCGTACTCTGGAAACACCATATATTTT
TRBJ1-2	.	.	TRBV15	CATSPAGVGEDYGYTF	TGTGCCACCAGCCCCGCCGGCGTCGGGGAAGACTATGGCTACACCTTC
TRBJ2-1	.	.	TRBV6-5	CASSPGDGYNEQFF	TGTGCCAGCAGTCCCGGAGACGGATACAATGAGCAGTTCTTC
TRBJ2-6	.	.	TRBV7-9	CASSHTGSGANVLTF	TGTGCCAGCAGCCACACAGGTTCCGGGGCCAACGTCCTGACTTTC
TRBJ2-6	.	.	TRBV6-6	CASSLDTSTRLSGANVLTF	TGTGCCAGCAGTCTAGACACTTCGACCCGCCTATCTGGGGCCAACGTCCTGACTTTC
TRBJ2-5	.	.	TRBV7-9	CASSLGGALGETQYF	TGTGCCAGCAGCTTGGGGGGGGCCTTGGGAGAGACCCAGTACTTC
TRBJ1-6	.	.	TRBV29-1	CSVVGGGAVLQDNSPLHF	TGCAGCGTTGTGGGGGGTGGGGCCGTCCTCCAGGACAATTCACCCCTCCACTTT
TRBJ1-2	.	.	TRBV5-1	CASSLGQVANYGYTF	TGCGCCAGCAGCTTGGGACAGGTAGCTAACTATGGCTACACCTTC
TRBJ1-2	.	few	TRBV9	CASSVGGGRGDYGYTF	TGTGCCAGCAGCGTAGGCGGGGGGCGCGGCGACTATGGCTACACCTTC
TRBJ2-1	.	.	TRBV9	CASSLKTDLRSSGSYNEQFF	TGTGCCAGCAGCCTAAAGACCGACTTACGATCCAGCGGCTCCTACAATGAGCAGTTCTTC
TRBJ1-1	TRBD1	.	TRBV27	CASSLSSGGNTEAFF	TGTGCCAGCAGTTTATCCTCAGGGGGTAACACTGAAGCTTTCTTT
TRBJ1-1	TRBD1	.	TRBV4-3	CASSQDRGRNTEAFF	TGCGCCAGCAGCCAGGACAGGGGGCGTAACACTGAAGCTTTCTTT
TRBJ1-1	TRBD1	.	TRBV6-5	CASSPTGANTEAFF	TGTGCCAGCAGCCCGACAGGGGCGAACACTGAAGCTTTCTTT
TRBJ1-2	.	.	TRBV3-1/TRBV3-2	CASSQGWAGLGNGYTF	TGTGCCAGCAGCCAAGGGTGGGCTGGCTTGGGTAATGGCTACACCTTC
TRBJ1-1	.	.	TRBV10-3	CAISRQDQNTEAFF	TGTGCCATCAGTAGACAGGACCAGAACACTGAAGCTTTCTTT
TRBJ1-2	TRBD1	.	TRBV6-6	CASSYLGQGSYGYTF	TGTGCCAGCAGTTACTTGGGACAGGGAAGCTATGGCTACACCTTC
TRBJ1-6	TRBD1	.	TRBV2	CASSPDRGGSPLHF	TGTGCCAGCAGCCCAGACAGGGGGGGATCACCCCTCCACTTT
TRBJ2-5	.	.	TRBV11-3	CASSPYDSQETQYF	TGTGCCAGCAGCCCCTATGACAGCCAAGAGACCCAGTACTTC
TRBJ1-4	.	.	TRBV4-1	CASSQERRETNEKLFF	TGCGCCAGCAGCCAAGAAAGGAGGGAGACTAATGAAAAACTGTTTTTT
TRBJ2-5	.	.	TRBV19	CASKGIDQETQYF	TGTGCCAGTAAGGGGATAGACCAAGAGACCCAGTACTTC
TRBJ2-2	.	.	TRBV10-3	CAISELSEAGELFF	TGTGCCATCAGTGAGCTAAGTGAAGCCGGGGAGCTGTTTTTT